One sample yielded the 16 T cell receptor beta chains listed below, sequenced in a study of T cell clonality in common variable immunodeficiency. Antigens of these TCRs are unknown. General study findings and limits: Fewer deletions and N-nucleotide insertions were reportedly seen in common variable immunodeficiency TCR beta sequences.

Only in-frame clones appear in the TCRdb table, and some are missing; sequencing was by immunoSEQ multiplex PCR. The sample includes more than 20,000 clones, none of them occurring once. Sequenced sample: peripheral blood mononuclear cells. The receptors derive from a human donor with common variable immunodeficiency.

The table lists this clone with many counts. The DNA ends 3 residues before the CDR3 does, and the rest of the CDR3 is filled in from the germline J gene. The genes are TRBV5-1 and TRBJ2-3; TRBD1 aligns across 7 bases. From germline, CDR1 is SGHRS and CDR2 YFSETQ. The trim removed 7 bases at V and 1 base at J, leaving 6 bases unmatched. The CDR3 extends over 14 amino acids. CDR3 bases read: TGCGCCAGCCGACAGGGCATGGGCACAGATACG. Protein product: CASRQGMGTDT. The whole CDR3 is CASRQGMGTDTQYF. The full variable domain, its missing parts supplied by reference TRBV5-1 and TRBJ2-3, is KAGVTQTPRYLIKTRGQQVTLSCSPISGHRSVSWYQQTPGQGLQFLFEYFSETQRNKGNFPGRFSGRQFSNSRSEMNVSTLELGDSALYLCASRQGMGTDTQYFGPGTRLTVL.

This clone was observed at least ten times. The CDR3 goes on 3 residues after the read ends, and that part is filled in from the germline J gene. This rearrangement joins TRBV4-1 to TRBJ1-4; D perhaps matches TRBD1 (6 bases). Trimming cost V 3 bases and J 0 bases, with 14 bases left between them. Germline V gives CDR1 MGHRA, CDR2 YSYEKL. This CDR3 has 17 residues. The CDR3 DNA, read in part, is TGCGCCAGCAGCCATCGACAGGTCGACTCAACTAATGAAAAA. Translating it yields CASSHRQVDSTNEK. From start to end, the CDR3 is CASSHRQVDSTNEKLFF.

This clone was seen more than once but under ten times. The DNA ends 3 residues before the CDR3 does, and the rest of the CDR3 is filled in from the germline J gene. This chain joins TRBV7-9 and TRBJ2-5, with 9 positions matching TRBD2. CDR3 length: 15 amino acids. V dropped 1 base and J dropped 3; count of bases not matched to a gene: 3. Germline V gene data show CDR1 as SEHNR and CDR2 as FQNEAQ (reference sequence). CDR3 DNA (partial): TGTGCCAGCAGCTTAGTAGCGGGAGTAGAAGAGACC. Translation: CASSLVAGVEET. The whole CDR3 protein reads CASSLVAGVEETQYF.

Turning to this clone: The CDR3 end falls 3 residues outside the read, so it is completed with the germline J gene. This chain uses TRBV7-9 with TRBJ1-2, with D perhaps TRBD1 (5 bases). This CDR3 has 12 residues. Germline values: CDR1 SEHNR, CDR2 FQNEAQ (reference sequence). The part of the CDR3 DNA that was read is TGTGCCAGCAGCCCCGAGGGGAGAGGC. Translation gives CASSPEGRG. The full CDR3 protein reads CASSPEGRGYTF.

To note about this clone: The read ends 3 residues early relative to the CDR3; the germline J gene fills the gap. The rearrangement joins TRBV7-9 to TRBJ1-2; D is perhaps TRBD1 (5 bases). Germline V gene sequence: CDR1 SEHNR, CDR2 FQNEAQ (reference sequence). The CDR3 contains 15 residues. The V gene lost 5 bases and the J gene lost 4 bases, with 17 bases spanning the gap. CDR3 sequence reads: CASSAPGLRAYGYTF. The part of the CDR3 DNA that was read is TGTGCCAGCAGCGCACCGGGACTCAGGGCCTATGGC.

This clone was counted only a few times. The CDR3 end falls 3 residues outside the read, so it is completed with the germline J gene. The genes are TRBV30 and TRBJ1-3; tentative D call: TRBD1 (6 bases). There are 13 residues in the CDR3. Per germline, CDR1 GTSNPN and CDR2 SVGIG (reference sequence). V shed 8 bases and J shed 7 bases, with 18 bases lying between them. The part of the CDR3 DNA that was read is TGTGCCGGCCAAAGAGGGGGTGCGAACACC. It yields the protein CAGQRGGANT. The full CDR3 protein reads CAGQRGGANTIYF.

This clone has at least ten counts. Sequencing ends 3 residues short of the CDR3 end; the germline J gene provides the rest. The V call is TRBV6-1, the J call TRBJ2-5; 7 bases are shared with TRBD2. The CDR3 is 15 amino acids. Looked up from germline, CDR1 is MNHNS and CDR2 is SASEGT. V gave up 1 base and J gave up 3 bases; unmatched junction bases: 5. This chain's CDR3 is CASSEVASGKETQYF. CDR3 DNA (partial): TGTGCCAGCAGTGAAGTTGCTAGCGGAAAAGAGACC.

This clone was recorded at least ten times. The CDR3 is cut off 3 residues early in the read; its end comes from the germline J gene. This sequence joins TRBV5-1 and TRBJ2-4; D may match TRBD1 or TRBD2 (6 bases each). CDR1 is SGHRS and CDR2 is YFSETQ in the germline V gene. The CDR3 runs to 15 residues. Trimming stripped 4 bases from V and 5 bases from J, with 16 bases between. CDR3 DNA (partial): TGCGCCAGCAGCCTGAGGGCAGGGGAGGAAAACATT. Residues: CASSLRAGEENI. The CDR3 reads in full as CASSLRAGEENIQYF.

This clone turned up a few times. The read terminates 3 residues ahead of where the CDR3 ends, so the germline J gene completes it. The rearrangement joins TRBV5-1 to TRBJ2-7; TRBD1 is a possible D gene (6 bases). Germline CDR1 reads SGHRS; CDR2 reads YFSETQ. The CDR3 has 14 amino acids. V was clipped by 2 bases and J by 3 bases, with 12 bases between them. The CDR3 DNA, read in part, is TGCGCCAGCAGCTTAGGACAGCTGATCTACGAG. Protein: CASSLGQLIYE. The whole CDR3 reads CASSLGQLIYEQYF.

A word on this clone: The read falls 3 residues short of the CDR3 end, and the missing part is taken from the germline J gene. The chain has TRBV2 and TRBJ2-1; 9 bases are shared with TRBD1. After removal of 4 bases from V and 0 bases from J, the junction contained 4 bases not matched to a gene. Per the germline V gene, CDR1 is SNHLY and CDR2 is FYNNEI. The CDR3 runs 16 residues. CDR3 residues: CASSGGTGPSYNEQFF. The sequenced part of the CDR3 DNA is TGTGCCAGCAGTGGCGGGACAGGGCCCTCCTACAATGAG.

This clone was recorded at least ten times. With the read ending 3 residues before the CDR3 end, the germline J gene is used to fill in that end. The chain carries TRBV9 and TRBJ2-5; D perhaps matches TRBD2 (5 bases). CDR3 length equals 14 residues. CDR1 and CDR2 (germline): SGDLS, YYNGEE. V lost 1 base to trimming and J lost 3 bases, with 10 bases between them. The covered CDR3 bases are TGTGCCAGCAGCGTAAGTGCGGGTAAAGAGACC. Protein sequence: CASSVSAGKET. The entire CDR3 protein is CASSVSAGKETQYF.

This clone has more than one count but fewer than ten. The observed sequence ends 3 residues before the CDR3 terminus, with the missing tail filled in from the germline J gene. This chain connects TRBV18 to TRBJ2-1, with D uncertain. CDR3 length: 14 amino acids. Germline values: CDR1 KGHSH, CDR2 LQKENI. Trimming removed 3 bases from V and 9 bases from J, with 15 bases in between. Incomplete CDR3 DNA: TGTGCCAGCTCACCCGGCGCATCGCGGAGTGAG. Its protein product is CASSPGASRSE. The whole CDR3 protein reads CASSPGASRSEQFF.

This clone was seen at least ten times. The CDR3 end is not reached by the read, which stops 3 residues before it; the germline J gene fills it in. The chain couples TRBV5-6 to TRBJ2-5, with D possibly being TRBD1 (6 bases). The germline V gene encodes CDR1 SGHDT and CDR2 YYEEEE. The length of the CDR3 is 13 residues. V was trimmed by 2 bases and J by 5 bases, leaving 10 bases between them. The covered CDR3 bases are TGTGCCAGCAGCTTTACAGGGATCGAGACC. Protein product: CASSFTGIET. The full CDR3 protein reads CASSFTGIETQYF.

On this clone itself: The read stops 3 residues short of the end of the CDR3; the missing end is completed from the germline J gene. The rearrangement uses TRBV7-2 and TRBJ2-7, with 8 bases fitting TRBD1. The germline CDR1 and CDR2 sequences are SGHTA and FQGNSA. Trimming took 5 bases from V and 5 from J; bases not matched to a gene: 8. This CDR3 has 14 residues. Here the CDR3 reads CASSPKTGVHEQYF. CDR3 DNA, as far as it was read: TGTGCCAGCAGCCCAAAGACAGGGGTACACGAG.

A remark on this clone: The CDR3 end falls 3 residues outside the read, so it is completed with the germline J gene. V and J are TRBV7-9 and TRBJ2-4; D perhaps matches TRBD1 (6 bases). V was trimmed by 3 bases and J by 5 bases, leaving 11 bases between them. The CDR3 consists of 14 residues. The germline CDR1 and CDR2 sequences are SEHNR and FQNEAQ (reference sequence). The CDR3 DNA, read in part, is TGTGCCAGCAGCTTCCTGGGGGCCCAAAACATT. Protein: CASSFLGAQNI. The entire CDR3 sequence reads CASSFLGAQNIQYF.

This clone was counted only a few times. The read falls 3 residues short of the CDR3 end, and the missing part is taken from the germline J gene. The chain links TRBV2 to TRBJ2-1; TRBD2 aligns across 8 bases. Germline assignment: CDR1 SNHLY and CDR2 FYNNEI. This CDR3 contains 13 residues. Trimming removed 8 bases from V and 9 bases from J; junction bases left unmatched: 9. Incomplete CDR3 DNA: TGTGCCAGCTTCCCAGCGGGAGATGGTGAG. This translates into CASFPAGDGE. The entire CDR3 protein is CASFPAGDGEQFF. The entire variable domain, with the rest obtained from reference TRBV2 and TRBJ2-1, is as follows: EPEVTQTPSHQVTQMGQEVILRCVPISNHLYFYWYRQILGQKVEFLVSFYNNEISEKSEIFDDQFSVERPDGSNFTLKIRSTKLEDSAMYFCASFPAGDGEQFFGPGTRLTVL.